This entry features one T cell receptor beta chain sequence. The antigen it recognizes is unknown. Base qualities are not provided; no much larger clone lies one nucleotide away. Receptor libraries were prepared by multiplex PCR. Sequencing took place on an Illumina HiSeq 4000. TCR beta libraries were built with iRepertoire HTBI primers and Arm-PCR amplification of CDR3 regions. Before sequencing, the PCR products went through gel purification. The authors' analysis ran thus. Gene usage analysis of CDR3 amino acid clonotypes used the roughly 60 TRBV and about 13 TRBJ segments found across samples. COPE and FqMerger were used to merge filtered high-quality paired reads into contigs. BLAST was used to align contigs to IMGT TRBV, TRBD and TRBJ reference genes, and CDR3 was defined according to IMGT. Any clonotype with a frequency above 0.1% was counted as a highly expanded clone. Repertoire diversity was measured by Shannon entropy, and V-J evenness by the Gini coefficient. Clonotypes shared by more than one individual were considered public. The public reads were quality trimmed at Q25 with fastp and then assembled into clones with MiXCR by TCRdb, keeping productive beta chains. Each entry is one CDR3 protein sequence, shown with its most common DNA and genes. The V and J calls were not made by the authors but by TCRdb's processing. Counted in this sample were a few hundred thousand distinct CDR3 sequences; approximately 16% of them appeared once. The ten most abundant clones make up approximately 30% of the sample.

The sample belongs to a study of regulatory T cells in long-lasting Graves disease (dated by TCRdb to the early 2020s). Study-wide context: Antithyroid drugs had been taken for less than 3 months by newly diagnosed Graves' disease patients. Patients with persistent Graves' disease were compared with patients with newly diagnosed Graves' disease using TCR sequencing and RNA sequencing of peripheral blood. The study took place in China and was registered as a clinical trial. A total of roughly 35 samples underwent TCR sequencing: some 13 from persistent and about 20 from newly diagnosed Graves' disease patients. The investigation overall reported the following: The authors acknowledged the small sample size as a limitation that may reduce accuracy. More public clonotypes were shared among persistent patients (over 2,500) than among newly diagnosed patients (more than 950). Compared with newly diagnosed patients, persistent Graves' disease patients had lower TCR Shannon entropy and fewer highly expanded clones, which suggests clonal expansion. The study examined only peripheral blood because the primary lesion, thyroid tissue, could not be accessed. TRBV28, TRBJ1-2 and TRBJ2-5 were preferentially used in persistent disease, while TRBV20-1 and TRBJ2-1 were favored in newly diagnosed disease. Only the TCR beta chain was sequenced and analyzed.

From a lookup of the germline V gene, CDR1 and CDR2 are SGDLS and YYNGEE. The junction shows trimming of 4 bases on V and 5 bases on J, and the gene matches do not reach 9 bases of it. Taken from cysteine to phenylalanine, the CDR3 has 15 residues. Only the CDR3 part of the read is kept: 45 bases, read in frame from the first base. The time point label on this specimen signifies: newly diagnosed GD, antithyroid drugs for less than 3 months. RNA was extracted from PBMCs in TRIzol for both TCR sequencing and RNA sequencing. Graves' disease was diagnosed according to American Thyroid Association guidelines. Patients for the study were recruited at an endocrinology department in Xi'an, China. Each patient gave 8.5 to 9.5 milliliters of peripheral blood, collected in an EDTA anticoagulant tube. Ficoll Paque Plus density gradient separation was used to isolate PBMCs, and no further T cell sorting was performed. RNA quality was checked with an Agilent 2100 Bioanalyzer and agarose gel, and concentration with a NanoDrop 2000.

This sample also belongs to another study, concerning T cells in Graves' hyperthyroidism and ophthalmopathy. As the second paper documents: Stable Graves' hyperthyroidism was defined as no progression to ophthalmopathy during 18 months of follow-up. The hyperthyroidism patients were between 18 and 65 years old and newly diagnosed, with a disease duration of less than 2 months. Any patient with an uncontrolled infection, another autoimmune disease, pregnancy or lactation was excluded. Diagnoses were established on the basis of clinical symptoms, serum thyroxine and TRAb, thyroid ultrasound, and orbital computed tomography. A first-round RT-PCR of the TCR CDR3 used the HTBI primer set with the Qiagen OneStep RT-PCR kit. Most expanded thyroid clonotypes (frequency above 0.001) were also detected in blood, a finding suggesting that blood repertoires may reflect thyroid immune responses. In cross-validation, a model built on a 13 V-J signature told ophthalmopathy apart from stable hyperthyroidism with approximately 91% sensitivity and approximately 81% specificity, and in testing the same model reached 80%/75%. In validation, progression to ophthalmopathy was predicted by the model with around 71% sensitivity and 72% to 85% specificity, a median of about 6.4 months before onset. To identify distinguishing TCR V-J signatures, a discovery cohort of around 100 patients was used, comprising 43 with Graves' ophthalmopathy and roughly 60 with stable Graves' hyperthyroidism. An independent validation cohort of around 19 hyperthyroidism patients and approximately 15 patients who later progressed to ophthalmopathy tested prospective prediction of ophthalmopathy. The 100 discovery patients were randomly split 7:3 into training and test sets. In addition, the study compared T-cell repertoires in thyroid tissue and in blood from five or six Graves' hyperthyroidism patients. After blood sampling, hyperthyroidism patients were treated with methimazole at a starting dose of 30 mg daily, and ophthalmopathy patients were treated with high-dose intravenous methylprednisolone. Libraries were constructed in a second round of multiplex PCR, after which size selection and purification were carried out. The libraries were sequenced on an Illumina HiSeq2000 using paired-end 100 bp reads. Raw data were processed with SOAPnuke, discarding reads with adapters, uncalled bases, mean Phred below 15, or no exact constant-primer or identifier match. High-quality paired reads were merged with COPE v1.2.5, and unique nucleotide sequences were defined as clonotypes. Clonotypes were aligned to IMGT TRBV, TRBD and TRBJ reference segments using MiTCR v1.1. The analysis was restricted to V-J combinations with a frequency above 0.0001, which together covered approximately 99% of the repertoires. A TCS score was defined as the ratio of F50 (clonal expansion) to E x V (chaos), with BLOSUM62-based TCRdist applied between CDR3 peptides within each V-J. Welch's t-statistics and random forest reduced 500 to 550 V-J features to roughly 13, which were used in a naive Bayes classifier (R e1071). No statistical method was used to fix the sample size in advance, and group allocation was not hidden from the investigators. The paper reports TCR Vbeta CDR3 sequencing of fewer than 150 peripheral blood samples: under 45 ophthalmopathy, around 80 hyperthyroidism and roughly 17 progressor patients.

Sequenced here: peripheral blood mononuclear cells (PBMCs), sampled at new diagnosis, from a patient treated with antithyroid drugs. Rearrangement joined TRBV9 to TRBJ2-3, and TRBD2 matches 8 of the central bases. The sequence derives from a man aged 40-55 years with Graves disease. Donor details come from another sample of the same person, matched by shared clones. CDR3 sequence: CASSRSGSRGDTQYF. The DNA is as follows: TGTGCCAGCAGCAGAAGCGGGAGTCGGGGAGATACGCAGTATTTT.